The entry below describes one T cell receptor beta chain. Its specificity is not known. All patients were mismatch repair deficient, assessed by either PCR or immunohistochemistry. The TCR-sequenced patients were a few responders to pembrolizumab. Profiling relied on immunoSEQ multiplex PCR, and the TCRdb table lists in-frame clones only, not all of them. The data contain 100,000 to 150,000 clones, around nine tenths of them singletons. These data originate in a study of PD-1 blockade in mismatch repair-deficient tumors. Study-level information: All were previously treated, progressing patients with approximately 12 mismatch repair-deficient cancer types. Broader study findings: After pembrolizumab, tumor-resident clones rose rapidly, then generally contracted before radiologic responses.

The germline gives CDR1 SGDLS, CDR2 YYNGEE. The CDR3 consists of 15 residues. V shed 0 bases and J shed 0 bases, with 8 bases lying between them. The receptor was derived from an adult with mismatch repair-deficient cancer. The sample consisted of peripheral blood, taken 72 weeks after starting pembrolizumab. The V and J genes are TRBV9 and TRBJ2-3; D could derive from TRBD1 or TRBD2 (5 bases each). The chain's CDR3 is CASSVGGSSTDTQYF. CDR3 sequence (DNA): TGTGCCAGCAGCGTAGGGGGGTCTAGCACAGATACGCAGTATTTT.